This T cell receptor beta chain was recorded in a study of identical twins. TCRdb reanalysed the 5' RACE reads using MiXCR and keeps one entry per CDR3 protein. In the table there are 400,000 to 500,000 distinct CDR3 sequences, less than 20% of which are singletons. This clonotype was counted only a few times. Its antigen is as yet unknown. The germline V and J ends were trimmed by 5 bases and 1 base, with 18 bases remaining between them. The length of the CDR3 is 17 residues. The germline gives CDR1 MDHEN, CDR2 SYDVKM. Points from the study as a whole: Out-of-frame TCR alpha sharing observed in monozygotic twins exceeded model estimates. Conclusions were drawn cross-sectionally by statistical analysis, without following the same donors. Those out-of-frame alpha sequences shared by twins showed an excess of low generation probability.

All of the donors were Caucasians in good health. Sequencing used naive T cells sorted from blood. The chain joins TRBV28 to TRBJ2-1, with a possible D match to TRBD1 (5 bases). This receptor was identified in a man aged 50-60 years in good health. This CDR3 is CASSTPFRDVSYNEQFF. The CDR3 region has the DNA TGTGCCAGCAGTACCCCCTTCAGGGATGTATCCTACAATGAGCAGTTCTTC.